Each of the 25 T cell receptor beta chains below was sequenced from the same sample in a study of shared clonotypes between healthy human individuals. Naive CD8 cells lacked CD45RO and underwent positive selection for CCR7, leaving out terminally differentiated effector memory CD45RA+ cells. The table came from immunoSEQ multiplex PCR; TCRdb's copy has only in-frame clones and leaves some out. The data contain millions of clones, approximately 95% of them singletons. Sequenced material: naive CD8+ T cells sorted from blood. All receptors derive from a man aged 18 to 30 in good health.

For this clone: Other DNA sequences within the sample encode an identical CDR3. The gene calls are TRBV6-1 and TRBJ1-4; D is perhaps TRBD1 (6 bases). V lost 6 bases to trimming and J lost 4 bases, with 9 bases between them. The CDR3 has 13 residues. Germline CDR1 and CDR2: MNHNS and SASEGT. The CDR3, as DNA: TGTGCCAGCAGAGGGGGAATTAATGAAAAACTGTTTTTT. This encodes CASRGGINEKLFF.

The gene calls are TRBV2 and TRBJ1-3, with D perhaps TRBD1 (5 bases). V was pared by 3 bases and J by 4 bases, with 13 bases between. Per germline, CDR1 SNHLY and CDR2 FYNNEI. The CDR3 extends over 15 amino acids. The chain's CDR3 is CASSDEWGSGNTIYF. The CDR3 coding sequence is TGTGCCAGCAGTGATGAATGGGGGTCCGGAAACACCATATATTTT.

The V and J genes are TRBV27 and TRBJ2-3; 15 bases fit TRBD2. CDR3 length: 15 amino acids. The V gene end was trimmed by 5 bases and the J gene end by 5 bases; junction bases not matched to a gene: 2. The germline CDR1 and CDR2 sequences are MNHEY and SMNVEV (reference sequence). The CDR3 sequence is CASSGLAGGKDTQYF. CDR3 bases: TGTGCCAGCAGTGGACTAGCGGGGGGGAAAGATACGCAGTATTTT.

This chain uses TRBV11-2 with TRBJ2-1, with 11 bases matching TRBD1. The CDR3 loop spans 15 amino acids. The J segment lost 5 bases and the V segment lost 3 bases, leaving 3 bases of the junction unmatched. The V gene's germline CDR1 is SGHAT and CDR2 FQNNGV. CDR3 region: CASSLPGQGDNEQFF. The CDR3 region has the DNA TGTGCCAGCAGCTTGCCGGGACAGGGGGACAATGAGCAGTTCTTC.

The chain carries TRBV7-9 and TRBJ2-2; D remains ambiguous. Germline values: CDR1 SEHNR, CDR2 FQNEAQ (reference sequence). The length of the CDR3 is 15 residues. The ends were cut back, 3 bases at V and 0 bases at J, with 8 bases in the middle. This CDR3 is CASSFTVANTGELFF. DNA for the CDR3: TGTGCCAGCAGCTTTACTGTCGCGAACACCGGGGAGCTGTTTTTT.

The chain links TRBV13 to TRBJ1-2, with D tentatively TRBD1 (5 bases). CDR3 length equals 15 residues. V was clipped by 0 bases and J by 5 bases, with 13 bases between them. Germline CDR1 is PRHDT and CDR2 is FYEKMQ (reference sequence). The CDR3 loop is CASSLGSQGGYGYTF. The DNA for the CDR3 is TGTGCCAGCAGCTTAGGCAGTCAGGGAGGGTATGGCTACACCTTC.

The chain employs TRBV14 and TRBJ2-6; D might be TRBD1 (6 bases). The germline gives CDR1 SGHDN, CDR2 FVKESK. This CDR3 comprises 15 residues. V was pared by 5 bases and J by 0 bases, with 8 bases between. The CDR3 nucleotides read TGTGCCAGCAGCATCAGGGGCTCTGGGGCCAACGTCCTGACTTTC. This sequence encodes CASSIRGSGANVLTF.

V is TRBV6-5 and J is TRBJ1-2, with D tentatively TRBD1 (5 bases). Trimming took 4 bases from V and 4 from J, leaving 16 bases between them. The CDR3 covers 15 residues. The germline CDR1 and CDR2 sequences are MNHEY and SVGAGI. CDR3 loop: CASSSRTTTGYGYTF. The CDR3 DNA follows: TGTGCCAGCAGTTCTAGGACAACCACGGGCTATGGCTACACCTTC.

The gene calls are TRBV9 and TRBJ1-5; TRBD1 matches at 7 bases. The CDR3 is 20 residues long. The junction had 17 bases not matched to a gene; V was cut back by 0 bases and J by 2 bases. Germline CDR1 SGDLS, CDR2 YYNGEE. CDR3 amino acids: CASSVVGTAGVVAGNQPQHF. CDR3 in DNA: TGTGCCAGCAGCGTAGTTGGGACAGCGGGGGTAGTAGCGGGCAATCAGCCCCAGCATTTT.

The chain carries TRBV6-1 and TRBJ1-1; D uncertain. CDR1 is MNHNS and CDR2 is SASEGT in the germline V gene. The CDR3 contains 14 residues. V lost 3 bases, J lost 0 bases, and 8 bases lay in between. The chain's CDR3 is CASSDFAMNTEAFF. The CDR3 nucleotides read TGTGCCAGCAGTGACTTCGCGATGAACACTGAAGCTTTCTTT.

J is TRBJ2-3 and V is TRBV5-4, with TRBD1 identical over 8 bases. The J segment lost 8 bases and the V segment lost 3 bases, leaving 8 bases of the junction unmatched. Germline V gives CDR1 SGHNT, CDR2 YYREEE (reference sequence). CDR3 length: 14 residues. CDR3 sequence (DNA): TGTGCCAGCAGCTCCGGGACAGGTCTGGGTACGCAGTATTTT. It is translated as CASSSGTGLGTQYF.

The chain recombines TRBV11-2 with TRBJ2-3; a weak D match, TRBD1 (6 bases). This CDR3 has 16 residues. Trimming left V 1 base short and J 3 bases short, with 14 bases between. Germline V gene data show CDR1 as SGHAT and CDR2 as FQNNGV. The CDR3 DNA sequence: TGTGCCAGCAGCTTAGGGCCAGGGGCACAAACAGATACGCAGTATTTT. Its protein is CASSLGPGAQTDTQYF.

This rearrangement joins TRBV6-6 to TRBJ2-3, with TRBD2 matching 12 bases. Germline CDR1 is MNHNY and CDR2 is SVGAGI (reference sequence). The length of the CDR3 is 16 residues. V lost 5 bases and J lost 4; bases outside the gene matches: 7. CDR3 in amino acids: CASSTGLAGNSDTQYF. As DNA, the CDR3 is TGTGCCAGCAGTACCGGACTAGCGGGGAACTCAGATACGCAGTATTTT.

The genes are TRBV7-6 and TRBJ2-1, with 10 bases aligning to TRBD2. Unmatched junction bases numbered 13, after V lost 2 bases and J lost 6 bases. Per the germline V gene, CDR1 is SGHVS and CDR2 is FNYEAQ. This CDR3 is 18 amino acids long. CDR3 region: CASSLTAPPLAGSNEQFF. CDR3 sequence (DNA): TGTGCCAGCAGCTTAACCGCCCCTCCACTAGCGGGGAGCAATGAGCAGTTCTTC.

The CDR3, as DNA: TGTGCCAGTACCCCGGGACTCATCCCAGATACGCAGTATTTT. Translating gives CASTPGLIPDTQYF. The rearrangement joins TRBV19 to TRBJ2-3; TRBD2 is a possible D gene (6 bases). The V gene's germline CDR1 is LNHDA and CDR2 SQIVND (reference sequence). This CDR3 is 14 amino acids long. Trimming cost V 7 bases and J 4 bases, with 15 bases left between them.

This chain connects TRBV19 to TRBJ2-5, with D unresolved. Germline loops: CDR1 LNHDA, CDR2 SQIVND (reference sequence). V dropped 6 bases and J dropped 3 bases, with 11 bases sitting between them. The CDR3 sequence is 13 residues long. Here the CDR3 DNA reads TGTGCCAGTAGGGCTGGGTCAGAAGAGACCCAGTACTTC. Its protein product is CASRAGSEETQYF.

The V call is TRBV27, the J call TRBJ2-7; no definite D call. The V end lost 6 bases, the J end lost 6 bases, and 15 bases lay between the germline ends. The CDR3 totals 13 residues. Germline V gene sequence: CDR1 MNHEY, CDR2 SMNVEV (reference sequence). The CDR3 sequence: CASRPLHTLEQYF. DNA of the CDR3: TGTGCCAGCAGACCCCTACATACCCTCGAGCAGTACTTC.

The gene calls are TRBV10-2 and TRBJ1-1, with no clear D. The CDR3 runs to 16 residues. V was cut by 3 bases and J by 1 base, with 15 bases left in between. The germline V gene encodes CDR1 WSHSY and CDR2 SAAADI. The DNA for the CDR3 is TGCGCCAGCAGTGATGCCCCTGGGTGGGGGAACACTGAAGCTTTCTTT. Residues: CASSDAPGWGNTEAFF.

This chain connects TRBV27 to TRBJ2-7; TRBD2 matches 13 bases. V lost 6 bases, J lost 0 bases, and 11 bases stayed unmatched. CDR1 is MNHEY, CDR2 SMNVEV, per germline (reference sequence). CDR3 length: 18 amino acids. CDR3 loop: CASSTWEGTSGNSYEQYF. DNA for the CDR3: TGTGCCAGCAGCACTTGGGAGGGGACTAGCGGGAACTCCTACGAGCAGTACTTC.

Worth noting for this clone: Distinct nucleotide sequences in the sample also encode this CDR3. The chain joins TRBV30 to TRBJ2-5, with D unclear. Germline V lookup: CDR1 GTSNPN, CDR2 SVGIG (reference sequence). V was shortened by 3 bases and J by 3 bases, with 8 bases between the two germline ends. The CDR3 contains 12 residues. CDR3 amino acids: CAWSSGKETQYF. DNA of the CDR3: TGTGCCTGGAGCAGTGGAAAAGAGACCCAGTACTTC.

The gene calls are TRBV27 and TRBJ2-3; TRBD1 matches 7 bases. This CDR3 region has 16 residues. CDR1 is MNHEY, CDR2 SMNVEV, per germline (reference sequence). With V trimmed by 0 bases and J by 4 bases, 7 bases remained unmatched. The CDR3 DNA follows: TGTGCCAGCAGTTTATCGTTCACAGGGGATCCAGATACGCAGTATTTT. It is translated as CASSLSFTGDPDTQYF.

The rearrangement uses TRBV7-8 and TRBJ2-2; 12 bases map to TRBD2. Germline-derived CDR1 and CDR2 are SGHVS and FQNEAQ. The CDR3 has 15 amino acids. V lost 5 bases, J lost 6 bases, and 4 bases stayed unmatched. The CDR3 region is CASSPGLAGAGELFF. CDR3 DNA sequence: TGTGCCAGCAGCCCGGGACTAGCGGGCGCCGGGGAGCTGTTTTTT.

This clone has just one count. The same CDR3 can be traced to other DNA sequences in this sample. This rearrangement joins TRBV5-6 to TRBJ2-7; maybe TRBD2 (5 bases). The germline gives CDR1 SGHDT, CDR2 YYEEEE. V dropped 4 bases and J dropped 1 base, with 6 bases sitting between them. This CDR3 has 12 residues. The CDR3 protein is CASSGSSYEQYF. CDR3 DNA sequence: TGTGCCAGCAGCGGGAGTTCCTACGAGCAGTACTTC.

With regard to this clone: Other DNA sequences within the sample encode an identical CDR3. The rearrangement joins TRBV7-9 to TRBJ1-1; D remains unclear. The V end was cut by 1 base, the J end by 3 bases, with 3 bases between. CDR3 length: 12 residues. CDR1 is SEHNR and CDR2 is FQNEAQ in the germline V gene (reference sequence). This CDR3 is CASSLGYTEAFF. In DNA form, the CDR3 reads TGTGCCAGCAGCTTAGGTTACACTGAAGCTTTCTTT.

The chain recombines TRBV6-1 with TRBJ1-1; 10 bases map to TRBD1. The V segment lost 4 bases and the J segment 3 bases; nucleotides outside the gene matches: 5. In germline, CDR1 is MNHNS, CDR2 SASEGT. The CDR3 length is 15 residues. The CDR3 DNA reads as TGTGCCAGCAGTGCCCCCGGGACAGGGGACACTGAAGCTTTCTTT. It codes for CASSAPGTGDTEAFF.